This TCR beta chain appears in the sequencing data of a study of cytomegalovirus exposure and HLA in healthy donors. Study-wide results and caveats: Later on, analysis showed that most CMV-associated TCR beta chains appeared to be HLA-restricted. Later analysis identified 17,000 or so TCR beta sequences associated with HLA alleles, using a false discovery rate threshold of 0.05. Among TCR beta chains, those listed as cytomegalovirus-associated numbered roughly 150. One variant, a missense change in DCLRE1C, was linked in a later analysis to TCR beta V- and J-gene trimming.

This clone was counted only a few times. Its matching antigen is unknown. Primers included in the PCR were 60 Vbeta and 13 Jbeta primers. Using immunoSEQ multiplex PCR, the repertoire was profiled, and TCRdb retains in-frame clones only, with some absent. The profile shows 150,000 or so clones, around 67% of them singletons. V was clipped by 1 base and J by 9 bases, with 6 bases between them. This CDR3 spans 12 amino acids. From germline, CDR1 is SGHAT and CDR2 FQNNGV. The sequence was collected from a woman aged 18 to 35 in good health and CMV-seronegative. The sequencing sample was made of PBMCs. This chain connects TRBV11-2 to TRBJ1-4; D not certain. The CDR3 is CASSLGGKKLFF. DNA for the CDR3: TGTGCCAGCAGCTTAGGAGGGAAAAAACTGTTTTTT.